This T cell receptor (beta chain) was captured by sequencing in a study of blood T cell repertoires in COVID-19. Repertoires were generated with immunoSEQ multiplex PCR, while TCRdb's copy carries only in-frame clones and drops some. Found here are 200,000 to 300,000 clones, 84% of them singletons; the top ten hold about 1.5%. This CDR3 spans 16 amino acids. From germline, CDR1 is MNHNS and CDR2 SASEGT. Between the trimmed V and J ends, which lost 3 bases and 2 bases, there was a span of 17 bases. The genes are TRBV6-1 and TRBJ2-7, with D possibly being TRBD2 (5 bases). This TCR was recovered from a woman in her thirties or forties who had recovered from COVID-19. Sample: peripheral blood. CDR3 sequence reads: CASSDPSRSGAYEQYF. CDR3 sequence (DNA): TGTGCCAGCAGTGACCCTTCTCGATCCGGGGCCTACGAGCAGTACTTC.